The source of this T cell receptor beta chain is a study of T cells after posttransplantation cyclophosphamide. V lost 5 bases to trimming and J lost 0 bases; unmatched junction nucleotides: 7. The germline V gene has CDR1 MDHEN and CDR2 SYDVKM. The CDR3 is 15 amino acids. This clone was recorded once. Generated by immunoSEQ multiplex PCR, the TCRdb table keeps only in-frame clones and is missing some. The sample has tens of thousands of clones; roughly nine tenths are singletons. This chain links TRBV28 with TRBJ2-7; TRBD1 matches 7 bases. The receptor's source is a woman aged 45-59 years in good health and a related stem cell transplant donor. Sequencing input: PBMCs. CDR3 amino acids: CASSDTGTVSYEQYF. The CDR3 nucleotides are TGTGCCAGCAGTGACACCGGGACAGTCTCCTACGAGCAGTACTTC.